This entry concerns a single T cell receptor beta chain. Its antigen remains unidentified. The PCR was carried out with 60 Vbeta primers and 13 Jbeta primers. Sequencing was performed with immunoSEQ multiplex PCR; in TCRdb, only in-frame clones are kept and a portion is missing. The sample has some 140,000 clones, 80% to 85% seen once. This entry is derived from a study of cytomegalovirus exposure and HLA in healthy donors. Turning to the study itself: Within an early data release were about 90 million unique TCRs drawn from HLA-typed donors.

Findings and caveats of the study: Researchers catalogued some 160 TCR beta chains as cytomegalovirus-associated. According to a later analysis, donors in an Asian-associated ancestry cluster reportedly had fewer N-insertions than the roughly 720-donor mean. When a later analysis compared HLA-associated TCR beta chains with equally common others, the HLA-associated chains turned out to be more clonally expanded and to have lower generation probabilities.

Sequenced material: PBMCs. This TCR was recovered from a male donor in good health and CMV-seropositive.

For the CDR3, the DNA is TGTGCCAGCAGCCGAGGGGACAGGACGAACTATGGCTACACCTTC. Its protein is CASSRGDRTNYGYTF. This chain uses TRBV5-5 with TRBJ1-2; TRBD1 agrees at 8 bases. Germline CDR1 SGHKS, CDR2 YYEKEE (reference sequence). The length of the CDR3 is 15 residues. V lost 4 bases to trimming and J lost 2 bases; unmatched junction nucleotides: 7.